The clone carrying this T cell receptor beta chain has a single count. The antigen is undetermined. The assay was immunoSEQ multiplex PCR, and TCRdb's table has in-frame clones only and misses some. The sample has 130,000 to 150,000 clones; 85% to 90% are singletons. The sample is drawn from a study of cytomegalovirus exposure and HLA in healthy donors. Whole-study results and caveats: Most TCR sequences were rare, but some public TCRs occurred in many donors.

Germline values: CDR1 SGHRS, CDR2 YFSETQ. Losses at the gene ends were 0 bases for V and 7 bases for J; bases not matched to a gene: 7. CDR3 size: 15 residues. This clonotype was sampled from a woman between 18 and 29 years old in good health and CMV-seropositive. The J gene is TRBJ1-2, the V gene TRBV5-1, with TRBD1 matching 9 bases. Specimen: PBMCs. The chain's CDR3 is CASSLDLGQGVGYTF. The CDR3 DNA reads as TGCGCCAGCAGCTTGGATCTGGGACAGGGAGTTGGCTACACCTTC.